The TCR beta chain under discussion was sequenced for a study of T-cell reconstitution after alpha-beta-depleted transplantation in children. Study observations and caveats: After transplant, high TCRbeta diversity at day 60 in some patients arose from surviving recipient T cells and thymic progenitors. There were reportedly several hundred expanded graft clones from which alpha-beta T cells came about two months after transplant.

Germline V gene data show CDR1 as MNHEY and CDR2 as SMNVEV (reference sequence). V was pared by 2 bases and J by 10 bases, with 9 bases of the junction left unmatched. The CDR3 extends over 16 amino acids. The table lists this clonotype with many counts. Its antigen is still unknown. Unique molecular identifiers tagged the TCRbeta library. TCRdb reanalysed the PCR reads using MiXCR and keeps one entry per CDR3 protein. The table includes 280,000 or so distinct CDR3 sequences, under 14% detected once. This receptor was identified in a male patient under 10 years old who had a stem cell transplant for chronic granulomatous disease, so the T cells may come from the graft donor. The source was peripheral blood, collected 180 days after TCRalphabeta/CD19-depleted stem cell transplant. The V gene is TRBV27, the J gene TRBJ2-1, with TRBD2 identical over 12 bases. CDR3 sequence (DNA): TGTGCCAGCAGTTTAGGCCTAGCGGGAGGGCCGGTGGAGCAGTTCTTC. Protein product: CASSLGLAGGPVEQFF.